This T cell receptor (beta chain) was captured by sequencing in a study of T-cell reconstitution after alpha-beta-depleted transplantation in children. A library of TCRbeta sequences, prepared with unique molecular identifiers, was generated. TCRdb itself ran the PCR reads through MiXCR, one entry per CDR3 protein. The sample consists of around 500,000 distinct CDR3 sequences, more than 20% of them appearing once. Regarding this clonotype: Antigen specificity is unknown.

Findings and limits, study-wide: About two months after transplant, alpha-beta T cells reportedly came from several hundred expanded graft clones.

The CDR3 is 16 residues long. V shed 3 bases and J 2 bases; nucleotides not matched to a gene: 6. The receptor's source is a boy in the first two years of life who had a stem cell transplant for acute myeloid leukemia, so the T cells may come from the graft donor. Specimen: PBMCs, mostly from graft donor cells, collected 360 days after TCRalphabeta/CD19-depleted stem cell transplant. The chain combines TRBV12-3 or TRBV12-4 with TRBJ2-5; 10 bases line up with TRBD2. CDR3 bases: TGTGCCAGCAGTTTTGGGCTAGCGGGGGCACAAGAGACCCAGTACTTC. Its translation: CASSFGLAGAQETQYF.